This T cell receptor (beta chain) was sequenced in a study of T cell repertoires in cytomegalovirus infection. The germline CDR1 and CDR2 sequences are MNHNY and SVGAGI (reference sequence). Trimming removed 9 bases from V and 1 base from J, with 12 bases in between. This CDR3 contains 13 residues. TCRdb reprocessed the reads via MiXCR and lists one record per CDR3 protein. The table records some 900,000 distinct CDR3 sequences, over 25% of them present only once. A few counts support this clonotype. Antigen: not known. The chain joins TRBV6-6 to TRBJ1-1, with a possible D match to TRBD1 (6 bases). The clonotype originates from a human donor in good health (CMV status not recorded). Some clones in this sample may be carry-over from other donors' samples. Sequenced material: cultured CD8+ T cells from PBMCs, taken from culture after CMV antigen stimulation. The CDR3 DNA reads TGTGCCAGTCTCCTAGGGGGGAACACTGAAGCTTTCTTT. Its protein is CASLLGGNTEAFF.